This T cell receptor beta chain was sequenced in a study of cytomegalovirus exposure and HLA in healthy donors. Study observations and caveats: The study put about 180 TCR beta chains on its list as cytomegalovirus-associated. Many donors carried some public TCRs, although rarity characterized most TCR sequences.

The PCR was carried out with 60 Vbeta primers and 13 Jbeta primers. TCRdb keeps only in-frame clones here, not all; method: immunoSEQ multiplex PCR. The sample has 150,000 to 250,000 clones; 79% are singletons. Remarks on this clone: The antigen is undetermined. A junction end diverges from the germline sequence, so it may reflect a read error.

The CDR3 totals 12 residues. The germline gives CDR1 MRHNA, CDR2 SNTAGT. This receptor was obtained from a girl aged 10 to 17 in good health and CMV-seropositive. Sequenced: PBMCs. The chain carries TRBV6-4 and TRBJ2-7, with TRBD2 matching over 9 bases. Written as DNA, the CDR3 is TGTGCCAGCAGTCAGACTAGCGGTCCGCCGAACTTC. It encodes CASSQTSGPPNF.